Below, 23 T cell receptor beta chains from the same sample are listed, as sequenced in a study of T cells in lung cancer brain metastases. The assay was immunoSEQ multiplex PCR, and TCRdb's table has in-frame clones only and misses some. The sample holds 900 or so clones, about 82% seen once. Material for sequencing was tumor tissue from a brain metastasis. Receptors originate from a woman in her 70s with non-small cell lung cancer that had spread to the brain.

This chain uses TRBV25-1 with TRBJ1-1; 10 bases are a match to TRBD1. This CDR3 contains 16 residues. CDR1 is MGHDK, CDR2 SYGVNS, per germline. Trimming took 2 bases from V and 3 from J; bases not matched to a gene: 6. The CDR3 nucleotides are TGTGCCAGCAGTGAACCCCAGACAGGGGGCTACACTGAAGCTTTCTTT. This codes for CASSEPQTGGYTEAFF.

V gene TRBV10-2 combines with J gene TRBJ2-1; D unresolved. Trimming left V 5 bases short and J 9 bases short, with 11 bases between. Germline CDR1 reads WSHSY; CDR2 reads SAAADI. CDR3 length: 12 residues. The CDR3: CASSRNGGEQFF. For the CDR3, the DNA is TGCGCCAGCAGTAGGAACGGCGGTGAGCAGTTCTTC.

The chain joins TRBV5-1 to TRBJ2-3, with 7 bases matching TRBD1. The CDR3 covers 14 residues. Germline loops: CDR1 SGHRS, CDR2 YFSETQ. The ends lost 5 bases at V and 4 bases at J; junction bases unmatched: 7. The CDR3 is CASRYTTGADTQYF. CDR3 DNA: TGCGCCAGCAGATACACAACAGGGGCAGATACGCAGTATTTT.

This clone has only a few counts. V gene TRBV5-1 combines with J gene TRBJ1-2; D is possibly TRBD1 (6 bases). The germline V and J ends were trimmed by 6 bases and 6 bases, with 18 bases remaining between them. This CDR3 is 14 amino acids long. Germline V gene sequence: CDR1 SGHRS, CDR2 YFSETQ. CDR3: CASTPTTGRDGYTF. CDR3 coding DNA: TGCGCCAGCACCCCAACGACAGGACGTGATGGCTACACCTTC.

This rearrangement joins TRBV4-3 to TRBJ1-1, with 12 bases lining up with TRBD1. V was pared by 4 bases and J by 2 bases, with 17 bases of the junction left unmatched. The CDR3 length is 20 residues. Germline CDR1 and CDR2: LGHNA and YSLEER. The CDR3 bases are TGCGCCAGCAGCCTAAACCCGGGACAGGGGGCGGTTGGGGGTAACACTGAAGCTTTCTTT. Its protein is CASSLNPGQGAVGGNTEAFF.

This CDR3 is CASSVAPPTSLSSEQYF. For the CDR3, the DNA is TGTGCCAGCAGCGTTGCCCCCCCGACTAGTCTCTCATCCGAGCAGTACTTC. The chain recombines TRBV11-1 with TRBJ2-7; tentative D call: TRBD2 (6 bases). V was cut by 5 bases and J by 6 bases, with 26 bases left in between. CDR1 SGHAT and CDR2 FQDESV come from the germline V gene (reference sequence). The CDR3 runs to 17 residues.

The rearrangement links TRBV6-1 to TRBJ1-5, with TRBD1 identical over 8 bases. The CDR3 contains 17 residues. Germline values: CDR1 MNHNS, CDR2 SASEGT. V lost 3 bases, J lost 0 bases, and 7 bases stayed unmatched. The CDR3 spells CASSDTRTGNSNQPQHF. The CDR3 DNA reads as TGTGCCAGCAGTGATACCCGGACAGGGAATAGCAATCAGCCCCAGCATTTT.

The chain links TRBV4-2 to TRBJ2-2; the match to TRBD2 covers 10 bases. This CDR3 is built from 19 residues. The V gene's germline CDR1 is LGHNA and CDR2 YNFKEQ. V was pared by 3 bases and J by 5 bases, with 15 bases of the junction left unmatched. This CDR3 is CASSHKRASGGVGTGELFF. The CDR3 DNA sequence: TGTGCCAGCAGCCATAAAAGGGCTAGCGGGGGAGTGGGGACCGGGGAGCTGTTTTTT.

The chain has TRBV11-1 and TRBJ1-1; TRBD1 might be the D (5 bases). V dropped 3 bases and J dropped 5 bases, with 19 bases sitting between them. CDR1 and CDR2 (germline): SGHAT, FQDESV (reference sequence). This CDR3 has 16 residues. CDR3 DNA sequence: TGTGCCAGCAGCTTTGGGCCAGGGAGGGAAGGGACTGAAGCTTTCTTT. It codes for CASSFGPGREGTEAFF.

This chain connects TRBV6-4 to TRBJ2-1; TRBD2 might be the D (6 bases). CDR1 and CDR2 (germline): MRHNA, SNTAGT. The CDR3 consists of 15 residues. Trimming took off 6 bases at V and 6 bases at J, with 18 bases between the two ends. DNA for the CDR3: TGTGCCAGCAGCCCCAGAGGAGGGAGTGGCAATGAGCAGTTCTTC. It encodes CASSPRGGSGNEQFF.

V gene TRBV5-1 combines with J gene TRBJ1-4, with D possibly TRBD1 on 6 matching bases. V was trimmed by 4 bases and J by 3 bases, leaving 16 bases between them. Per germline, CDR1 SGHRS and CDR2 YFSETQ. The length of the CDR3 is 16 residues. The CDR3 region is CASSVPQGSPNEKLFF. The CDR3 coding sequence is TGCGCCAGCAGCGTCCCACAGGGCTCCCCTAATGAAAAACTGTTTTTT.

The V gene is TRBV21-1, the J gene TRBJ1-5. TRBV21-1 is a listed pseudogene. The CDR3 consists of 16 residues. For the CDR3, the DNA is TGTGCCAGCAGCACTACCACGAGGGACGGCAATCAGCCCCAGCATTTT. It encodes CASSTTTRDGNQPQHF.

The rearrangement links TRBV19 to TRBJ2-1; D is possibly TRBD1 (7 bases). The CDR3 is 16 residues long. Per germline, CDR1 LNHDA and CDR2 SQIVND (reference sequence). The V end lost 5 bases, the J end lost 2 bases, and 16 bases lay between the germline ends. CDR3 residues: CASSGGGGRTYNEQFF. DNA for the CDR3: TGTGCCAGTAGTGGAGGGGGCGGTAGGACCTACAATGAGCAGTTCTTC.

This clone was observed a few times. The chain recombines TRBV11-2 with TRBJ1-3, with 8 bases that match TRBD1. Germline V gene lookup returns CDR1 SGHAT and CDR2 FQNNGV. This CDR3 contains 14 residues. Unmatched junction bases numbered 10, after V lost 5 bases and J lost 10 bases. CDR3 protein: CASSTTGVKRTIYF. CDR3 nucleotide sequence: TGTGCCAGCAGCACGACAGGGGTGAAGAGGACCATATATTTT.

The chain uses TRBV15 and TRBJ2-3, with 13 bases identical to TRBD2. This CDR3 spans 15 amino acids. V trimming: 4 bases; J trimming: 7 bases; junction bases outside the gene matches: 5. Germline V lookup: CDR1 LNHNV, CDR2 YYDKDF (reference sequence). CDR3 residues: CATSTRTSGSNTQYF. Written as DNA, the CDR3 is TGTGCCACCAGCACCCGGACTAGCGGGAGTAATACGCAGTATTTT.

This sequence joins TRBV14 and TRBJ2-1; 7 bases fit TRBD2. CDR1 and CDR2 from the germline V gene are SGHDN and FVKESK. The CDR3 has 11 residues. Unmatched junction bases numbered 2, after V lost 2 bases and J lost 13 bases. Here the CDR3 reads CASSQSGIQFF. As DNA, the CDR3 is TGTGCCAGCAGCCAAAGCGGGATCCAGTTCTTC.

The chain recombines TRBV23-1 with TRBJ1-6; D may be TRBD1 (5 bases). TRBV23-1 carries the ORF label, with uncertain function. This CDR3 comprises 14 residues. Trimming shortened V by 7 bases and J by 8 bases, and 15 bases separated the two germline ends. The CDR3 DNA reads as TGCGCCAGCACATTTGGGACTAGTGATTCACCCCTCCACTTT. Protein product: CASTFGTSDSPLHF.

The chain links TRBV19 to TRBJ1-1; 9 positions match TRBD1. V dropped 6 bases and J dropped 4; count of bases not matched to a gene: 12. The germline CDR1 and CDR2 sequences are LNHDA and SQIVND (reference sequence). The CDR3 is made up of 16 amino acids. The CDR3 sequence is CASSKTGGRLGTEAFF. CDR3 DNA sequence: TGTGCCAGTAGCAAGACAGGGGGGAGGTTAGGCACTGAAGCTTTCTTT.

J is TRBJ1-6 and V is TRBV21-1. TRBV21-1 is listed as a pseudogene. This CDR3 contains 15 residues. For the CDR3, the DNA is TGTGCCAGCAGGCTACACATACATCATAATTCACCCCTCCACTTT. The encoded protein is CASRLHIHHNSPLHF.

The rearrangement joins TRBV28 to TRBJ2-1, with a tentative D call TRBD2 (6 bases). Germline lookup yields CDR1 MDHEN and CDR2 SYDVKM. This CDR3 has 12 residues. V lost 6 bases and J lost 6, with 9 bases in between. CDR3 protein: CASSGTFNEQFF. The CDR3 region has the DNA TGTGCCAGCAGCGGGACTTTCAATGAGCAGTTCTTC.

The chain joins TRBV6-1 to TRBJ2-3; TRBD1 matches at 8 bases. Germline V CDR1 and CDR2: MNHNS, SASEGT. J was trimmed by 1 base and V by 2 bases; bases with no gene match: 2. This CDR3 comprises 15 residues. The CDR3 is CASSENRGGTDTQYF. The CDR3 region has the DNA TGTGCCAGCAGTGAAAACAGGGGGGGCACAGATACGCAGTATTTT.

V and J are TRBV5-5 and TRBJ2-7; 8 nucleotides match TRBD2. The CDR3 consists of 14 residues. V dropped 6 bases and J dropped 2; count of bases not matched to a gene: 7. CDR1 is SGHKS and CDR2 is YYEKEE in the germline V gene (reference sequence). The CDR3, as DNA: TGTGCCAGCACCTCCCGGGGGGGGCCCTACGAGCAGTACTTC. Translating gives CASTSRGGPYEQYF.

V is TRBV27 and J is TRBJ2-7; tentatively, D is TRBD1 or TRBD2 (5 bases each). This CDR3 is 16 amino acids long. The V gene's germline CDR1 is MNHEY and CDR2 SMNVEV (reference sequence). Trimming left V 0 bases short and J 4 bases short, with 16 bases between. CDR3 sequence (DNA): TGTGCCAGCAGTTTATCGAAGCTCCGGGACGGATACGAGCAGTACTTC. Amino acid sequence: CASSLSKLRDGYEQYF.